This is a list of T cell receptor beta chains from one sample in a study of T cell responses to AZD1222 COVID-19 vaccine. Method: immunoSEQ multiplex PCR; TCRdb's copy keeps in-frame clones and lacks some. The sample shows about 88,000 clones, 75% to 90% of them seen only once. Source: peripheral blood, taken on day 0 of AZD1222 vaccination. Receptor source: an adult in good health. Both conserved end residues are part of each CDR3. Each record gives: clone size, J gene, D gene, V gene, CDR3 DNA, CDR3 protein. A D gene is named only where the DNA matches it firmly. Clone size appears in some rows only: once, few, many, or a class for an expanded clone.

clone size: NA
J gene: TRBJ2-1
D gene: NA
V gene: TRBV7-2
CDR3 DNA: TGTGCCAGCAGCTTACCTGACAGTTCCTACAATGAGCAGTTCTTC
CDR3 protein: CASSLPDSSYNEQFF

clone size: NA
J gene: TRBJ2-7
D gene: TRBD2
V gene: TRBV12-5
CDR3 DNA: TGTGCTAGTGGTTTAGGACTAGCGGCCTACGAGCAGTACTTC
CDR3 protein: CASGLGLAAYEQYF

clone size: NA
J gene: TRBJ1-1
D gene: TRBD1
V gene: TRBV7-6
CDR3 DNA: TGTGCCAGCAGCTTAGCCCCAGGGGGGTACACTGAAGCTTTCTTT
CDR3 protein: CASSLAPGGYTEAFF

clone size: NA
J gene: TRBJ2-7
D gene: NA
V gene: TRBV5-6
CDR3 DNA: TGTGCCAGCAGCGAAATGACAGGCGCCTACGAGCAGTACTTC
CDR3 protein: CASSEMTGAYEQYF

clone size: NA
J gene: TRBJ2-7
D gene: NA
V gene: TRBV7-8
CDR3 DNA: TGTGCCAGCAGCCTCCTAAGGGGGATCCACGAGCAGTACTTC
CDR3 protein: CASSLLRGIHEQYF

clone size: NA
J gene: TRBJ1-1
D gene: TRBD1
V gene: TRBV5-1
CDR3 DNA: TGCGCCAGCAGCTTGCAGGGACAGGGTATACTGATGAACACTGAAGCTTTCTTT
CDR3 protein: CASSLQGQGILMNTEAFF

clone size: NA
J gene: TRBJ2-2
D gene: TRBD2
V gene: TRBV7-9
CDR3 DNA: TGTGCCAGCAGCCTGAGACTAGCGGGAGGCACCGGGGAGCTGTTTTTT
CDR3 protein: CASSLRLAGGTGELFF

clone size: NA
J gene: TRBJ2-1
D gene: NA
V gene: TRBV10-3
CDR3 DNA: TGTGCCATCAGCGTCCGTCGGCCCTCAGACAATGAGCAGTTCTTC
CDR3 protein: CAISVRRPSDNEQFF

clone size: NA
J gene: TRBJ2-1
D gene: NA
V gene: TRBV30
CDR3 DNA: TGTGCCTGGAGGGGTCAGGAGGGACCCTCCTACAATGAGCAGTTCTTC
CDR3 protein: CAWRGQEGPSYNEQFF

clone size: NA
J gene: TRBJ1-4
D gene: TRBD1
V gene: TRBV5-1
CDR3 DNA: TGCGCCAGCAGATCGGGTGCCGTTACAGGGGCGGATGAAAAACTGTTTTTT
CDR3 protein: CASRSGAVTGADEKLFF

clone size: NA
J gene: TRBJ1-1
D gene: TRBD1
V gene: TRBV5-1
CDR3 DNA: TGCGCCAGCAGCTTGCTAGGGACAGAGAACACTGAAGCTTTCTTT
CDR3 protein: CASSLLGTENTEAFF

clone size: NA
J gene: TRBJ2-1
D gene: TRBD1
V gene: TRBV6-5
CDR3 DNA: TGTGCCAGCAAACAAAGAGGCAGGGGGAATGAGCAGTTCTTC
CDR3 protein: CASKQRGRGNEQFF

clone size: NA
J gene: TRBJ2-7
D gene: NA
V gene: TRBV14
CDR3 DNA: TGTGCCAGCAGCCAAGACCCCGGACAGTTTTTCTACGAGCAGTACTTC
CDR3 protein: CASSQDPGQFFYEQYF

clone size: NA
J gene: TRBJ2-3
D gene: NA
V gene: TRBV3-1/TRBV3-2
CDR3 DNA: TGTGCCAGCAGCGCTCGCAGGGGGGGCACAGATACGCAGTATTTT
CDR3 protein: CASSARRGGTDTQYF

clone size: NA
J gene: TRBJ1-1
D gene: TRBD1
V gene: TRBV2
CDR3 DNA: TGTGCCAGCAGTGTTCTCAGGGGGAGTACTGAAGCTTTCTTT
CDR3 protein: CASSVLRGSTEAFF

clone size: NA
J gene: TRBJ1-2
D gene: NA
V gene: TRBV9
CDR3 DNA: TGTGCCAGCAGCGTAGGCAACTATGGCTACACCTTC
CDR3 protein: CASSVGNYGYTF

clone size: NA
J gene: TRBJ2-6
D gene: NA
V gene: TRBV19
CDR3 DNA: TGTGCCAGTGGCACCCACTCTGGGGCCAACGTCCTGACTTTC
CDR3 protein: CASGTHSGANVLTF

clone size: NA
J gene: TRBJ2-1
D gene: NA
V gene: TRBV28
CDR3 DNA: TGTGCCAGCAGGGACTACAATGAGCAGTTCTTC
CDR3 protein: CASRDYNEQFF

clone size: NA
J gene: TRBJ2-1
D gene: TRBD2
V gene: TRBV30
CDR3 DNA: TGTGCCTGGACTAGCGGGTATGGGAATGAGCAGTTCTTC
CDR3 protein: CAWTSGYGNEQFF

clone size: NA
J gene: TRBJ2-2
D gene: TRBD2
V gene: TRBV5-3
CDR3 DNA: TGTGCCAGAAGCAAAGGACTAGCGGGGGAAACCGGGGAGCTGTTTTTT
CDR3 protein: CARSKGLAGETGELFF

clone size: NA
J gene: TRBJ2-5
D gene: TRBD1
V gene: TRBV18
CDR3 DNA: TGTGCCAGCTCATTCGGGACAGGAGAACAAGAGACCCAGTACTTC
CDR3 protein: CASSFGTGEQETQYF

clone size: NA
J gene: TRBJ2-2
D gene: NA
V gene: TRBV27
CDR3 DNA: TGTGCCAGCAGTCAACCGGGGGCAGCCGGGGAGCTGTTTTTT
CDR3 protein: CASSQPGAAGELFF

clone size: NA
J gene: TRBJ1-1
D gene: NA
V gene: TRBV6-1
CDR3 DNA: TGTGCCAGCAGTGAAACGACGAACACTGAAGCTTTCTTT
CDR3 protein: CASSETTNTEAFF

clone size: NA
J gene: TRBJ2-1
D gene: TRBD2
V gene: TRBV4-1
CDR3 DNA: TGCGCCAGCAGCCAAGACTCTAGCGGATACAATGAGCAGTTCTTC
CDR3 protein: CASSQDSSGYNEQFF

clone size: NA
J gene: TRBJ2-7
D gene: TRBD2
V gene: TRBV23-1
CDR3 DNA: TGCGCCGTTCCTTGGTGCGGGGGGAACCTCAGCTCCTACGAGCAGTACTTC
CDR3 protein: CAVPWCGGNLSSYEQYF

clone size: once
J gene: TRBJ1-2
D gene: TRBD1
V gene: TRBV18
CDR3 DNA: TGTGCCAGCTCACCCCGGCTAAACGCAGGGGGCGACTATGGCTACACCTTC
CDR3 protein: CASSPRLNAGGDYGYTF

clone size: NA
J gene: TRBJ1-2
D gene: TRBD1
V gene: TRBV7-2
CDR3 DNA: TGTGCCAGCAGCGCTCGGGACAGGGGCGGCTATGGCTACACCTTC
CDR3 protein: CASSARDRGGYGYTF

clone size: NA
J gene: TRBJ1-4
D gene: TRBD1
V gene: TRBV6-5
CDR3 DNA: TGTGCCAGCAGTACCGGGACAGTGAATGAAAAACTGTTTTTT
CDR3 protein: CASSTGTVNEKLFF

clone size: NA
J gene: TRBJ2-7
D gene: NA
V gene: TRBV6-5
CDR3 DNA: TGTGCCAGCAGTTACTCGCTCCAAGCTCTGTACTTC
CDR3 protein: CASSYSLQALYF

clone size: NA
J gene: TRBJ1-2
D gene: NA
V gene: TRBV18
CDR3 DNA: TGTGCCAGCTCAGCGGAGAACTATGGCTACACCTTC
CDR3 protein: CASSAENYGYTF

clone size: NA
J gene: TRBJ1-5
D gene: NA
V gene: TRBV2
CDR3 DNA: TGTGCCAGCAGTGAACGGGCTCGGGATAGCAATCAGCCCCAGCATTTT
CDR3 protein: CASSERARDSNQPQHF

clone size: few
J gene: TRBJ1-2
D gene: NA
V gene: TRBV3-1/TRBV3-2
CDR3 DNA: TGTGCCAGCAGCCGCGGCGATAAAAACTATGGCTACACCTTC
CDR3 protein: CASSRGDKNYGYTF

clone size: once
J gene: TRBJ1-5
D gene: NA
V gene: TRBV12-5
CDR3 DNA: TGTGCTAGTGGTCCGGCCTCCAGCAATCAGCCCCAGCATTTT
CDR3 protein: CASGPASSNQPQHF

clone size: medium-sized
J gene: TRBJ2-1
D gene: TRBD2
V gene: TRBV5-1
CDR3 DNA: TGCGCCAGCAGCCCGTTAGCGGGTAGGGCTAGGGGTGAGCAGTTCTTC
CDR3 protein: CASSPLAGRARGEQFF